This T cell receptor (beta chain) was recovered during a study of T cell clusters in autoimmune cytopenias. TRB was amplified from around 250 ng of peripheral blood genomic DNA per sample. As concerns this clonotype: Its antigen remains unidentified.

Points from the study as a whole: TRB repertoire shifts in secondary cytopenia and chronic lymphocytic leukemia mostly reflected lymphoma, not autoimmunity. Physiological T cell clusters of healthy donors were apparently absent in primary autoimmune cytopenia patients. Active autoimmune hepatitis patients had around 3-fold fewer exclusive TRB clusters than healthy donors. No experiment has yet validated the function of the T cell clusters defined in silico.

The CDR3 is made up of 20 amino acids. Germline values: CDR1 MNHNS, CDR2 SASEGT. TRB rearrangements were amplified by touch-down multiplex PCR with mixed TRB-A/B primers. No DNA is given; TCRdb re-called the multiplex PCR reads and lists each CDR3 protein once. In total, the table holds around 4,800 distinct CDR3 sequences. The chain recombines TRBV6-1 with TRBJ2-4; no DNA is available, so the TRBD2 call from TCRdb remains unchecked. The origin of this receptor is a human donor with an autoimmune cytopenia or autoimmune hepatitis (not recorded which). Sequenced input: peripheral blood. The CDR3 reads CASSALSWSGGLVAKNIQYF.